This paragraph reports one T cell receptor (beta chain). Its antigen is currently unknown. The data were taken from a study of shared clonotypes between healthy human individuals. Looking at the study overall: Donor ages ranged 18 to 49 years: a couple of women, a few men.

Naivety among CD8 cells was defined by CD45RO negativity and positive CCR7 selection, thereby excluding terminally differentiated effector memory CD45RA+ cells. The study, taken as a whole, reports: Specimens sampled were limited to blood, with tissue repertoires likely differing.

Sequencing was at deep level. Method: immunoSEQ multiplex PCR; TCRdb's copy keeps in-frame clones and lacks some. This sample has roughly 590,000 clones, with around 95% found just once. The CDR3 is 16 residues long. Germline V gene data show CDR1 as MDHEN and CDR2 as SYDVKM. V gave up 7 bases and J gave up 2 bases; unmatched junction bases: 14. The sample consisted of naive CD8+ T cells sorted from blood. The chain couples TRBV28 to TRBJ2-7; 7 nucleotides match TRBD2. The TCR was taken from a woman in her 30s in good health. The CDR3 nucleotides read TGTGCCAGCAACCCCAACCCGGGGGGATCCACCTACGAGCAGTACTTC. It translates to CASNPNPGGSTYEQYF.